This record covers a single TCR beta chain. The antigen remains unidentified. Other DNA sequences in the sample encode the same CDR3. This specimen comes from a study of cytomegalovirus exposure and HLA in healthy donors. Study results and caveats: Per a later analysis, HLA-associated TCR beta chains showed more clonal expansion than other, equally common TCR beta chains. Confirmation was obtained in vitro that three CMV-associated chains are specific for CMV antigens. Analyses of presence and absence presupposed an approximately uniform sequencing depth across donors.

The CDR3 runs 15 residues. Unmatched junction bases numbered 13, after V lost 6 bases and J lost 5 bases. Per the germline V gene, CDR1 is MGHDK and CDR2 is SYGVNS. Unrecorded immune exposures were likely, despite nominal health at sampling. The PCR used 60 Vbeta and 13 Jbeta primers. The table came from immunoSEQ multiplex PCR; TCRdb's copy has only in-frame clones and leaves some out. The sample consists of tens of thousands of clones, around 75% of them appearing once. This chain joins TRBV25-1 and TRBJ2-7; 7 nucleotides agree with TRBD1. The material sequenced was PBMCs. The sequence was obtained from a middle-aged woman in good health and CMV-seropositive. CDR3 sequence: CASSFSTGSKNEQYF. CDR3 DNA: TGTGCCAGCAGCTTCTCGACAGGGAGTAAAAACGAGCAGTACTTC.